These 9 T cell receptor beta chains came from one sample sequenced in a study of shared clonotypes between healthy human individuals. Produced via immunoSEQ multiplex PCR; TCRdb's table is partial and in-frame only. The sample consists of about 2 million clones, roughly 94% of them appearing once. The sample consisted of naive CD4+ T cells sorted from blood. Subset: CD45RA+ positively selected. Every receptor here comes from a man aged 18 to 30 in good health.

This clone was seen once. The identical CDR3 is also encoded by other nucleotide sequences in the sample. The chain is built from TRBV25-1 and TRBJ1-1; D possibly corresponds to TRBD1 (5 bases). The ends were cut back, 4 bases at V and 0 bases at J, with 12 bases in the middle. Germline values: CDR1 MGHDK, CDR2 SYGVNS. The CDR3 is made up of 15 amino acids. The chain's CDR3 is CASSAGGVLNTEAFF. In DNA form, the CDR3 reads TGTGCCAGCAGTGCGGGGGGAGTACTGAACACTGAAGCTTTCTTT.

This clone was observed a few times. This CDR3 is also generated by other DNA sequences in the sample. The rearrangement links TRBV7-3 to TRBJ2-3, with no clear D. This CDR3 region has 12 residues. Trimming cost V 1 base and J 1 base, with 0 bases left between them. Germline lookup yields CDR1 SGHTA and CDR2 FQGTGA. CDR3 sequence (DNA): TGTGCCAGCAGCTTAAGCACAGATACGCAGTATTTT. Its protein product is CASSLSTDTQYF.

This sequence joins TRBV7-9 and TRBJ2-2; D uncertain. The CDR3 covers 16 residues. CDR1 is SEHNR and CDR2 is FQNEAQ in the germline V gene (reference sequence). V dropped 2 bases and J dropped 3 bases, with 13 bases sitting between them. The CDR3 spells CASSLIGSTYTGELFF. In nucleotides, the CDR3 is TGTGCCAGCAGCTTAATAGGCAGCACGTACACCGGGGAGCTGTTTTTT.

The V and J genes are TRBV11-2 and TRBJ2-5, with TRBD2 matching 9 bases. With V trimmed by 0 bases and J by 5 bases, 16 bases remained unmatched. CDR1 and CDR2 from the germline V gene are SGHAT and FQNNGV. CDR3 length equals 19 residues. The CDR3 here is CASSLDRGGVSGRSETQYF. CDR3 coding DNA: TGTGCCAGCAGCTTAGATCGGGGCGGGGTTAGCGGGAGAAGTGAGACCCAGTACTTC.

J is TRBJ1-5 and V is TRBV6-5; TRBD1 matches at 9 bases. V shed 6 bases and J 9 bases; nucleotides not matched to a gene: 6. The germline CDR1 and CDR2 sequences are MNHEY and SVGAGI. CDR3 size: 13 residues. The CDR3 spells CASRGGTGRPQHF. The CDR3 bases are TGTGCCAGCAGGGGGGGGACAGGGAGGCCCCAGCATTTT.

The chain carries TRBV2 and TRBJ1-2, with a weak D call TRBD1 (5 bases). The CDR3 contains 13 residues. Germline CDR1 SNHLY, CDR2 FYNNEI. Trimming pared 6 bases from V and 8 bases from J, leaving 16 bases between. The CDR3 region is CASRDPGTGGYTF. As DNA, the CDR3 is TGTGCCAGCAGAGACCCAGGGACGGGGGGCTACACCTTC.

The chain has TRBV25-1 and TRBJ1-4, with D possibly matching TRBD1 (6 bases). This CDR3 spans 14 amino acids. Germline V lookup: CDR1 MGHDK, CDR2 SYGVNS. V lost 5 bases to trimming and J lost 7 bases, with 14 bases between them. The CDR3 loop reads CASSPGVRGEKLFF. The CDR3 bases are TGTGCCAGCAGTCCAGGGGTGAGAGGTGAAAAACTGTTTTTT.

V gene TRBV18 combines with J gene TRBJ2-3, with D perhaps matching TRBD2 (5 bases). The CDR3 extends over 16 amino acids. Germline V gene sequence: CDR1 KGHSH, CDR2 LQKENI. The V and J ends lost 0 bases and 5 bases respectively, with 15 bases between them. The CDR3 DNA is TGTGCCAGCTCACCACCAGTCCGCGAGGGATTAGATACGCAGTATTTT. This codes for CASSPPVREGLDTQYF.

The chain joins TRBV5-1 to TRBJ2-7, with D possibly being TRBD2 (6 bases). This CDR3 region has 13 residues. Germline assignment: CDR1 SGHRS and CDR2 YFSETQ. Trimming removed 2 bases from V and 2 bases from J, with 8 bases in between. The CDR3 coding sequence is TGCGCCAGCAGCTTCGGGAGCACCTACGAGCAGTACTTC. Its translation: CASSFGSTYEQYF. Based on the CDR3 plus reference TRBV5-1 and TRBJ2-7, the full variable domain is KAGVTQTPRYLIKTRGQQVTLSCSPISGHRSVSWYQQTPGQGLQFLFEYFSETQRNKGNFPGRFSGRQFSNSRSEMNVSTLELGDSALYLCASSFGSTYEQYFGPGTRLTVT.